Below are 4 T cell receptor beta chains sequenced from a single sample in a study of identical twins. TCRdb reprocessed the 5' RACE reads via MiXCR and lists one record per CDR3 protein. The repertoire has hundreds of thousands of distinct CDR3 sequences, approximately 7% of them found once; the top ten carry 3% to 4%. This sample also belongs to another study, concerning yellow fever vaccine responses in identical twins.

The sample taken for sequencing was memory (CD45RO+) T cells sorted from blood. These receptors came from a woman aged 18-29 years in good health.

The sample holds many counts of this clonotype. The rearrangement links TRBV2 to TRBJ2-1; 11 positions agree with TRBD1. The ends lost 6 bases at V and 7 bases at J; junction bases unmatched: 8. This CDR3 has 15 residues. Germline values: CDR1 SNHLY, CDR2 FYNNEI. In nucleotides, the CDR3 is TGTGCCAGCAGCCAAGGACAGGGGGCGATTAATGAGCAGTTCTTC. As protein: CASSQGQGAINEQFF.

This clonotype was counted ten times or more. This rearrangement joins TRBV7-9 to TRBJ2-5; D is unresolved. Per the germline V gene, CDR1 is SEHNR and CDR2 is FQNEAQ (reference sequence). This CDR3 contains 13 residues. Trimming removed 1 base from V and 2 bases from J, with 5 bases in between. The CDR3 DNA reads TGTGCCAGCAGCTTAGAAGCGCAAGAGACCCAGTACTTC. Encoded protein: CASSLEAQETQYF.

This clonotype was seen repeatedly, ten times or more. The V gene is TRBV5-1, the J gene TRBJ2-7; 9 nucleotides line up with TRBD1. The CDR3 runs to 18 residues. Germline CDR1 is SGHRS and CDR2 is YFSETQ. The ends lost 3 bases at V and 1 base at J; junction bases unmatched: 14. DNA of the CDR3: TGCGCCAGCAGCTATCCGACTGCGATCGGGACAGGGTCCTACGAGCAGTACTTC. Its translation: CASSYPTAIGTGSYEQYF. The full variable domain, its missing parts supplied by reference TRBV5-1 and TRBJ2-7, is KAGVTQTPRYLIKTRGQQVTLSCSPISGHRSVSWYQQTPGQGLQFLFEYFSETQRNKGNFPGRFSGRQFSNSRSEMNVSTLELGDSALYLCASSYPTAIGTGSYEQYFGPGTRLTVT.

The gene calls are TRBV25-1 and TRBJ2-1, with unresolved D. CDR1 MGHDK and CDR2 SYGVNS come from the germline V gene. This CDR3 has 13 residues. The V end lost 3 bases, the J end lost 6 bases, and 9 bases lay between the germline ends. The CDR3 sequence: CASSEQLANEQFF. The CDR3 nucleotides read TGTGCCAGCAGTGAGCAGCTGGCCAATGAGCAGTTCTTC.